This T cell receptor (beta chain) was profiled in a study of cytomegalovirus exposure and HLA in healthy donors. Primers included in the PCR were 60 Vbeta and 13 Jbeta primers. Produced via immunoSEQ multiplex PCR; TCRdb's table is partial and in-frame only. The sample contains some 190,000 clones, roughly 80% of which appear only once. With 3 bases removed from V and 0 bases from J, the gap between germline ends came to 30 bases. The CDR3 consists of 22 residues. CDR1 and CDR2 from the germline V gene are WNHNN and SYGVQD (reference sequence). With respect to this clone: The antigen is undetermined.

Study outcomes and limitations: Compared with the approximately 670-donor mean, an Asian-associated ancestry cluster reportedly had fewer N-insertions, according to a later analysis. A later analysis linked a missense DCLRE1C variant to TCR beta V- and J-gene trimming. There were approximately 150 TCR beta chains listed as cytomegalovirus-associated.

The receptor's source is a woman in her thirties in good health and CMV-seropositive. This chain connects TRBV10-1 to TRBJ2-4, with a tentative D call TRBD2 (5 bases). Sequencing was performed on PBMCs. The CDR3 reads CASSEGRTPLSSTYLAKNIQYF. The CDR3 DNA reads as TGCGCCAGCAGTGAAGGTAGGACTCCTCTATCTTCCACCTATCTAGCCAAAAACATTCAGTACTTC.